The present T cell receptor beta chain was sequenced within a study of PD-1 blockade in classical Hodgkin lymphoma. With V trimmed by 2 bases and J by 6 bases, 1 base remained unmatched. Germline CDR1 SGHRS, CDR2 YFSETQ. The CDR3 runs 13 residues. Turning to this clone: Antigen specificity is unknown.

Study outcomes and limitations: Prior therapy or disease activity may underlie the repertoire differences, whose causes remain undefined. TCR diversity at baseline was reported to be reduced in newly diagnosed patients relative to healthy donors.

Repertoires were generated with immunoSEQ multiplex PCR, while TCRdb's copy carries only in-frame clones and drops some. The sample records some 70,000 clones, over 85% being singletons. Time point indicated: newly diagnosed, previously untreated cHL patient sample. PBMCs from untreated, newly diagnosed classical Hodgkin lymphoma were comparison samples. Material for sequencing was peripheral blood mononuclear cells (PBMCs). V is TRBV5-1 and J is TRBJ2-1; 8 nucleotides align to TRBD2. The clonotype comes from a human donor with classical Hodgkin lymphoma. In nucleotides, the CDR3 is TGCGCCAGCAGCTTCCGGGGGGGCAATGAGCAGTTCTTC. Translation gives CASSFRGGNEQFF.